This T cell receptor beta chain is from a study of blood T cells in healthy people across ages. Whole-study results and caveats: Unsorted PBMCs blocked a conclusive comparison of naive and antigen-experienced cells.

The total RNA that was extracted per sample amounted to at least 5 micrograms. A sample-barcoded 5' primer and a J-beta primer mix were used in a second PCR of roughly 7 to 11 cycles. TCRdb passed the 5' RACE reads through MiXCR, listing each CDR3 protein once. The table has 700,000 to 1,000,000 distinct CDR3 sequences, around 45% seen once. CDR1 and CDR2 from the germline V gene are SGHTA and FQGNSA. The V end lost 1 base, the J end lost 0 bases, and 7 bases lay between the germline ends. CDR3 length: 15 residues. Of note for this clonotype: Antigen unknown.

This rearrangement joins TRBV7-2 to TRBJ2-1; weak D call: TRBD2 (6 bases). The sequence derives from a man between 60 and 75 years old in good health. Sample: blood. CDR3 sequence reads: CASSLETSSYNEQFF. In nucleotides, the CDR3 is TGTGCCAGCAGCTTAGAGACTAGCTCCTACAATGAGCAGTTCTTC.